This T cell receptor beta chain appears in the sequencing data of a study of shared clonotypes between healthy human individuals. Study summary: Per donor, CD8 memory used one plate, CD8 naive used two, CD4 memory used three and CD4 naive used three.

The repertoire was sequenced with immunoSEQ multiplex PCR; TCRdb's copy has only in-frame clones and lacks some. In the table there are approximately 980,000 clones, approximately 80% of which are singletons. This clonotype originated in a man between 18 and 35 years old in good health. The material sequenced was memory CD4+ T cells sorted from blood. The subset is: CD45RA-negative fraction.

The CDR3 nucleotides are TGTGCCAGCTCCACCGACAGGGGGAGTTATGGTGAGCAGTTCTTC. Amino acid sequence: CASSTDRGSYGEQFF. This chain connects TRBV6-1 to TRBJ2-1; 9 bases fit TRBD1. CDR3 length: 15 amino acids. In germline, CDR1 is MNHNS, CDR2 SASEGT. J lost 9 bases, V lost 8 bases, and 14 bases had no gene match.